The rows below give T cell receptor beta chains drawn from one sample of a study of T-cell memory formation after mild COVID-19. TCRdb ran MiXCR on the 5' RACE reads and lists one entry per CDR3 protein. The table includes about 560,000 distinct CDR3 sequences, 20% to 25% detected once. Sequencing used PBMCs or a T cell subset sorted from them (not recorded which). All receptors come from an adult woman who had mild COVID-19 (a few samples of this study predate the infection). Cell type and time point are not known. CDR3s include the opening cysteine and the closing phenylalanine or tryptophan. Fields, in order: CDR3 DNA, CDR3 protein, V gene, clone size, D gene, J gene. D genes are given only for firm matches. A clone size is listed for some rows: how often the clone was seen (once, few, many), or a class if it is expanded.

TGTGCCAGCAGCCGATGGGGCCCGGGACAAGGCTACGAGGGGCAGTACTTC,CASSRWGPGQGYEGQYF,TRBV11-2,.,.,TRBJ2-7
TGTGCCAGCAGCCCGATCGGCGGGGGGACCTACAATGAGCAGTTCTTC,CASSPIGGGTYNEQFF,TRBV7-9,.,TRBD2,TRBJ2-1
TGTGCCACCAGTAGGACTAGCGGGGGGGTAGAGCAGTTCTTC,CATSRTSGGVEQFF,TRBV24-1,few,TRBD2,TRBJ2-1
TGTGCCAGCAGCTTGGCTGAGCAGTTCTTC,CASSLAEQFF,TRBV7-9,.,.,TRBJ2-1
TGTGCCAGCAGCTTAGGCCCCGAGGTACAGGGATGGTACAATGAGCAGTTCTTC,CASSLGPEVQGWYNEQFF,TRBV7-9,.,.,TRBJ2-1
TGTGCCAGCAGCTTCGGGGATACTGGAAACACCATATATTTT,CASSFGDTGNTIYF,TRBV5-4,.,.,TRBJ1-3
TGTGCCAGCAGCCTCCAGATGGCTATGAACACTGAAGCTTTCTTT,CASSLQMAMNTEAFF,TRBV11-2,.,.,TRBJ1-1
TGTGCCAGCAGCTTAGCGGCCCTAGCGGGCCACAATGAGCAGTTCTTC,CASSLAALAGHNEQFF,TRBV7-9,few,TRBD2,TRBJ2-1
TGTGCCAGCAGTTTAGCCCTTCTGTTTAGCGGGGACAACACCGGGGAGCTGTTTTTT,CASSLALLFSGDNTGELFF,TRBV12-3/TRBV12-4,.,TRBD2,TRBJ2-2
TGCAGTGCTAGAGAGCCCGGTCAGGGTTTGACCGGGGAGCTGTTTTTT,CSAREPGQGLTGELFF,TRBV20-1,few,.,TRBJ2-2
TGTGCCAGCTCACCACGGGCCGCGGTTAATGAGCAGTTCTTC,CASSPRAAVNEQFF,TRBV18,.,.,TRBJ2-1
TGTGCCAGCAGTTACCCCGGACAGGGGAGGTTCCCAGATACGCAGTATTTT,CASSYPGQGRFPDTQYF,TRBV6-2/TRBV6-3,.,TRBD1,TRBJ2-3
TGTGCCACCAGTGATTACGGGACAGGTGACTCTTACGAGCAGTACTTC,CATSDYGTGDSYEQYF,TRBV24-1,few,TRBD1,TRBJ2-7
TGCAGCGCGGCTACAGGGTCGGGCTCCTACAATGAGCAGTTCTTC,CSAATGSGSYNEQFF,TRBV29-1,few,.,TRBJ2-1
TGTGCCAGCTCAGAGGGTGCGGCCTGGAGCTCCTACGAGCAGTACTTC,CASSEGAAWSSYEQYF,TRBV18,.,.,TRBJ2-7
TGTGCCAGCAGCTTTGTAGGGAAGGCAGATACGCAGTATTTT,CASSFVGKADTQYF,TRBV12-3/TRBV12-4,.,.,TRBJ2-3
TGCGCCAGTAGACAGGGAGGCACTGAAGCTTTCTTT,CASRQGGTEAFF,TRBV5-1,.,TRBD1,TRBJ1-1
TGCGCCAGCAGCTTGGATTTGGGTAACGCGCAGTATTTT,CASSLDLGNAQYF,TRBV5-1,.,.,TRBJ2-3
TGTGCCAGCACCTTAATACGGCTAGCGGGGGGACTAGCCAAAAACATTCAGTACTTC,CASTLIRLAGGLAKNIQYF,TRBV12-3/TRBV12-4,.,TRBD2,TRBJ2-4
TGTGCCAGCAGTGATCTATCCACCGGGGAGCTGTTTTTT,CASSDLSTGELFF,TRBV6-4,few,.,TRBJ2-2
TGTGCCAGCAGACCCCCGAGTTCGGCTAGCACAGATACGCAGTATTTT,CASRPPSSASTDTQYF,TRBV11-2,few,.,TRBJ2-3
TGTGCCAGCAGTTTCGGGGCAGGGCCCACAGATACGCAGTATTTT,CASSFGAGPTDTQYF,TRBV27,.,.,TRBJ2-3
TGCGCCAGCAGCTTTAACCCGACAGGGTCGGAGCAGTACTTC,CASSFNPTGSEQYF,TRBV5-1,.,TRBD1,TRBJ2-7
TGTGCCAGTAGTATGCGTTTACGTGGGGGGGCGAGAAACACCGGGGAGCTGTTTTTT,CASSMRLRGGARNTGELFF,TRBV19,few,.,TRBJ2-2
TGTGCCAGCAGTCCTAGACTAGTGAGCTCCTACAATGAGCAGTTCTTC,CASSPRLVSSYNEQFF,TRBV12-3/TRBV12-4,many,.,TRBJ2-1
TGTGCCAGCAAATTCGTAGGGGTAGCGGGGGCCCCCCCACCCGTCACCGGGGAGCTGTTTTTT,CASKFVGVAGAPPPVTGELFF,TRBV19,.,TRBD2,TRBJ2-2
TGTGCCAGCAGTCCCGGGACGACCCTCACAGATACGCAGTATTTT,CASSPGTTLTDTQYF,TRBV27,.,.,TRBJ2-3
TGTGCCACCAGTGATTACACAGGGTCGAGCTCCTACAATGAGCAGTTCTTC,CATSDYTGSSSYNEQFF,TRBV24-1,.,.,TRBJ2-1
TGTGCCAGCAGCCTTACGGGGGGTTTCGCCGGGGAGCTGTTTTTT,CASSLTGGFAGELFF,TRBV7-8,.,TRBD2,TRBJ2-2